This TCR beta chain is from a study of technical replicates of blood from a few donors. Trimming cost V 7 bases and J 8 bases, with 11 bases left between them. The CDR3 is 11 residues long. CDR1 is SGHDT, CDR2 YYEEEE, per germline. This clone came up once. Measured with immunoSEQ multiplex PCR; TCRdb has only the in-frame clones, and not every one. The table shows approximately 66,000 clones, with around 87% occurring only once. The receptor was isolated from a human donor in good health. Some clones in this sample may be carry-over from other donors' samples. The chain links TRBV5-6 to TRBJ2-3, with D unclear. What was sequenced was PBMCs. CDR3: CASADLATQYF. The CDR3 coding sequence is TGTGCCAGCGCAGATTTGGCTACGCAGTATTTT.